This TCR beta chain was documented in a study of cytomegalovirus exposure and HLA in healthy donors. The protocol was immunoSEQ multiplex PCR, while the TCRdb copy is restricted to in-frame clones and leaves out a portion. The data hold some 110,000 clones, with 75% to 90% observed a single time. Germline CDR1 reads SGHRS; CDR2 reads YFSETQ. CDR3 length: 14 residues. Trimming cost V 4 bases and J 3 bases, with 14 bases left between them. Sequencing used PBMCs. The V gene is TRBV5-1, the J gene TRBJ2-7; tentative D call: TRBD1 (6 bases). The receptor was derived from a young man in good health and CMV-seropositive. CDR3 region: CASSPGTGIYEQYF. The CDR3 nucleotides are TGCGCCAGCAGCCCAGGAACAGGGATCTACGAGCAGTACTTC. The full variable domain, its missing parts supplied by reference TRBV5-1 and TRBJ2-7, is KAGVTQTPRYLIKTRGQQVTLSCSPISGHRSVSWYQQTPGQGLQFLFEYFSETQRNKGNFPGRFSGRQFSNSRSEMNVSTLELGDSALYLCASSPGTGIYEQYFGPGTRLTVT.